This TCR beta chain was retrieved from a study of CD8 T cells in Susac syndrome. Random-hexamer reverse transcription was applied to about 0.45 to 1 ug RNA. TCRdb reanalysed the immunoSEQ multiplex PCR reads using MiXCR and keeps one entry per CDR3 protein. The repertoire has around 150,000 distinct CDR3 sequences, around 94% of them found once; the top ten carry 0.085% to 0.095%. Isolation of CD8+ and CD4+ T cells was performed negatively, whereas enrichment of TEMRA cells was done by FACS. Germline values: CDR1 SGHTA, CDR2 FQGNSA. The CDR3 extends over 15 amino acids. Trimming cost V 1 base and J 5 bases, with 12 bases left between them.

Sequences were obtained from CD4+ T cells from PBMCs. V gene TRBV7-2 combines with J gene TRBJ2-1, with D possibly TRBD2 on 6 matching bases. This receptor was obtained from a human donor with multiple sclerosis. CDR3 coding DNA: TGTGCCAGCAGCTTAGGAGCGGGTTTAAACAATGAGCAGTTCTTC. Amino acid sequence: CASSLGAGLNNEQFF.